Only a few counts were recorded for the clone carrying this T cell receptor beta chain. MiXCR, applied by TCRdb to the PCR reads, yields one record per CDR3 protein. The sample lists some 10,000 distinct CDR3 sequences, under 70% occurring once. This entry comes from a study of tumor-infiltrating lymphocytes in oesophageal squamous cell carcinoma. Germline-derived CDR1 and CDR2 are SGHVS and FNYEAQ. V lost 3 bases, J lost 3 bases, and 17 bases lay in between. The CDR3 totals 16 residues. This sequence was found in a female donor with esophageal squamous cell carcinoma. Sequenced material: esophageal tumor tissue. This chain uses TRBV7-6 with TRBJ1-2; D is unclear. The CDR3 nucleotides are TGTGCCAGCAGCTTGGGCCCCCGTTGGGCAGACTATGGCTACACCTTC. Translation gives CASSLGPRWADYGYTF.